The present entry profiles one TCR beta chain with its context. This specimen belongs to a study of radiotherapy plus CTLA-4 blockade in lung cancer. Generated by immunoSEQ multiplex PCR, the TCRdb table keeps only in-frame clones and is missing some. The table has tens of thousands of clones, around 86% seen once. Focal radiation with ipilimumab CTLA-4 blockade was given to patients with chemo-refractory metastatic non-small-cell lung cancer. The CDR3 is made up of 15 amino acids. Unmatched junction bases numbered 9, after V lost 7 bases and J lost 7 bases. Germline-derived CDR1 and CDR2 are MNHNS and SASEGT.

The chain uses TRBV6-1 and TRBJ2-1, with TRBD2 matching over 11 bases. The receptor's source is a human donor with non-small cell lung cancer who had stable disease on radiotherapy plus ipilimumab. The sequenced sample was peripheral blood, obtained from a patient treated with radiotherapy plus ipilimumab. This CDR3 is CASTKLAGAGNEQFF. The CDR3 DNA reads as TGTGCCAGCACTAAACTAGCGGGAGCTGGTAATGAGCAGTTCTTC.